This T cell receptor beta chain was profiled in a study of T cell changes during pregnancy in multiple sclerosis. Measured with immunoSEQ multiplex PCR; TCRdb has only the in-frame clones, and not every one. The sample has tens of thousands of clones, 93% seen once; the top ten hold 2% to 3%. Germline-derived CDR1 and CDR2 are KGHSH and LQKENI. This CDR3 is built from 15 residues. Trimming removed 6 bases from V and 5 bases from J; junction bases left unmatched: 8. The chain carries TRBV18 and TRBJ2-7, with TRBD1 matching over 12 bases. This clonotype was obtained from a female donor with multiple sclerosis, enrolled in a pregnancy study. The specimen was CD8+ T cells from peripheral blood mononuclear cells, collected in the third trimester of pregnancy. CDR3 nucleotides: TGTGCCAGCTCCCCCGGGACAGGGGGCGTCGACGAGCAGTACTTC. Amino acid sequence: CASSPGTGGVDEQYF.